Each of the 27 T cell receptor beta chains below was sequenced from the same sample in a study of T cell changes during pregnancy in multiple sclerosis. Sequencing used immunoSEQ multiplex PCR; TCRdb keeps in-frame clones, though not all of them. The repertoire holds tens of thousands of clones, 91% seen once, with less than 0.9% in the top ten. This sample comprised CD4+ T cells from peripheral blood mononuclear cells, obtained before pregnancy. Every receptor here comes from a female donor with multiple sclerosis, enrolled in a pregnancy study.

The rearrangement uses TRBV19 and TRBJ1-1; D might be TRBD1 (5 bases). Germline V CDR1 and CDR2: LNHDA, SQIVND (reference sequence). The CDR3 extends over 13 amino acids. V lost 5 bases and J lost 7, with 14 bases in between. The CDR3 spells CASSSGMYGEAFF. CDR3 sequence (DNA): TGTGCCAGTAGTTCAGGGATGTATGGTGAAGCTTTCTTT.

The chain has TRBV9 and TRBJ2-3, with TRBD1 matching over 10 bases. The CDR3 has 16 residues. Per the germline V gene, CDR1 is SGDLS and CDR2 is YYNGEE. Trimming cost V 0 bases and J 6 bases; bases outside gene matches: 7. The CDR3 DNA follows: TGTGCCAGCAGCGTAGGTGACAGGGGGCGAATGGATACGCAGTATTTT. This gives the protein CASSVGDRGRMDTQYF.

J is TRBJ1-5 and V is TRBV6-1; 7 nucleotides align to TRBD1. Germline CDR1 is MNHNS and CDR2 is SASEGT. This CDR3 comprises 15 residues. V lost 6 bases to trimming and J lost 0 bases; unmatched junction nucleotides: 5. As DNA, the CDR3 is TGTGCCAGCAGGGGGGACAGTTATAGCAATCAGCCCCAGCATTTT. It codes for CASRGDSYSNQPQHF.

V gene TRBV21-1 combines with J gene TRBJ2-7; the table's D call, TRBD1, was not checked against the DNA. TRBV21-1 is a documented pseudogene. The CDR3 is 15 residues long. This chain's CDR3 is CASMVGSGDSYEQYF. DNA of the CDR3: TGTGCCAGCATGGTGGGCTCAGGGGACTCCTACGAGCAGTACTTC.

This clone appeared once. In DNA form, the CDR3 reads TGTGCCAGCAGCCACGGGACTAGCGGGGGGGCGATCTCCTACGAGCAGTACTTC. This gives the protein CASSHGTSGGAISYEQYF. The chain links TRBV11-1 to TRBJ2-7; 16 bases are a match to TRBD2. The V segment lost 5 bases and the J segment 0 bases; nucleotides outside the gene matches: 7. CDR3 length: 18 residues. The germline V gene encodes CDR1 SGHAT and CDR2 FQDESV (reference sequence).

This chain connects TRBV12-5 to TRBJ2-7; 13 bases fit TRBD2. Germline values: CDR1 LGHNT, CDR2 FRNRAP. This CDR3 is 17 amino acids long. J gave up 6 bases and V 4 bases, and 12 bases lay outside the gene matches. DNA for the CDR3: TGTGCTAGTGGTTCAAACCCGCCGACTAGCGGGGGGATCGAGCAGTACTTC. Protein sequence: CASGSNPPTSGGIEQYF.

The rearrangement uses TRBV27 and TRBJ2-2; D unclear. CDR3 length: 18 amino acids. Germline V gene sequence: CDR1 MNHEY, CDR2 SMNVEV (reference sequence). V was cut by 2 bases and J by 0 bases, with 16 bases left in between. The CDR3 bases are TGTGCCAGCAGTTTAACCCCCCCGAGGAGCGCGAACACCGGGGAGCTGTTTTTT. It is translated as CASSLTPPRSANTGELFF.

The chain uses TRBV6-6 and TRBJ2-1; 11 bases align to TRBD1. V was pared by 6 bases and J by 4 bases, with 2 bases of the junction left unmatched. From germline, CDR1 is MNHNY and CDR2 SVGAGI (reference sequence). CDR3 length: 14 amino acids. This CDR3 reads CASRGDRGYNEQFF. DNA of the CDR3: TGTGCCAGCAGGGGGGACAGGGGGTACAATGAGCAGTTCTTC.

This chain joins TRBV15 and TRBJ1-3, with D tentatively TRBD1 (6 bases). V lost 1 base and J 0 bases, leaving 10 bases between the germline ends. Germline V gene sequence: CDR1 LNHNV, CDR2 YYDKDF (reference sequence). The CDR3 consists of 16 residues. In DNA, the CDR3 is TGTGCCACCAGCAGAGGAAGGACAGTCTCTGGAAACACCATATATTTT. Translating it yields CATSRGRTVSGNTIYF.

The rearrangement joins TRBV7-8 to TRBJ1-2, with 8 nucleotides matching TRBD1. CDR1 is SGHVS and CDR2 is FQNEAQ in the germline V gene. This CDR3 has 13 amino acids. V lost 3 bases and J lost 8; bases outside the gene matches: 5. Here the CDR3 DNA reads TGTGCCAGCAGCTTGGACAGGGTAGAGGGCTACACCTTC. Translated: CASSLDRVEGYTF.

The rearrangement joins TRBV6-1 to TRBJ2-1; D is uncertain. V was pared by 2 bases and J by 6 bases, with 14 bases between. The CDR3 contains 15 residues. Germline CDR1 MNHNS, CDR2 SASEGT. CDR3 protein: CASSELTGGFNEQFF. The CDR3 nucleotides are TGTGCCAGCAGTGAATTAACGGGTGGCTTCAATGAGCAGTTCTTC.

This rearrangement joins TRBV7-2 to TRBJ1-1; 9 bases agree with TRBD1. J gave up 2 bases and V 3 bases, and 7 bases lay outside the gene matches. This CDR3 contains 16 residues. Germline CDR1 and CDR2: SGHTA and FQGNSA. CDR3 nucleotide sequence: TGTGCCAGCAGCTTTACCGGGACAGGGTCCAACACTGAAGCTTTCTTT. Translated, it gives CASSFTGTGSNTEAFF.

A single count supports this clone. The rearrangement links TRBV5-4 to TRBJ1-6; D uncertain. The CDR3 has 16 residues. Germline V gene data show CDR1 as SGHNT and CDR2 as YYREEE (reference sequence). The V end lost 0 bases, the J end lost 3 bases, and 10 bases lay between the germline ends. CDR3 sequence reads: CASSLGAAIYNSPLHF. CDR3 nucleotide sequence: TGTGCCAGCAGCTTGGGCGCGGCCATCTATAATTCACCCCTCCACTTT. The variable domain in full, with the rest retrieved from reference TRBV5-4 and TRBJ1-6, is ETGVTQSPTHLIKTRGQQVTLRCSSQSGHNTVSWYQQALGQGPQFIFQYYREEENGRGNFPPRFSGLQFPNYSSELNVNALELDDSALYLCASSLGAAIYNSPLHFGNGTRLTVT.

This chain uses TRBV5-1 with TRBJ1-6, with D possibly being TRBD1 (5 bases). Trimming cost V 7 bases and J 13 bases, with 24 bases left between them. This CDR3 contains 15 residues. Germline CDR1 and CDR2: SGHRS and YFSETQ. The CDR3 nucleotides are TGCGCCAGCTCTCAGGCAACAGGTCCCGCGGTTCCCCTCCACTTT. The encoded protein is CASSQATGPAVPLHF.

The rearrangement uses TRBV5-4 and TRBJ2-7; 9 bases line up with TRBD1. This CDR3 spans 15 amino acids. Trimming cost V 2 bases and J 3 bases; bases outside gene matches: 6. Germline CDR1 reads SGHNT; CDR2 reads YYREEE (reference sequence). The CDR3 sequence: CASSFYGQGIYEQYF. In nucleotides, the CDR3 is TGTGCCAGCAGCTTCTACGGACAGGGGATCTACGAGCAGTACTTC. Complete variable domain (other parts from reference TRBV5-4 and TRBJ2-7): ETGVTQSPTHLIKTRGQQVTLRCSSQSGHNTVSWYQQALGQGPQFIFQYYREEENGRGNFPPRFSGLQFPNYSSELNVNALELDDSALYLCASSFYGQGIYEQYFGPGTRLTVT.

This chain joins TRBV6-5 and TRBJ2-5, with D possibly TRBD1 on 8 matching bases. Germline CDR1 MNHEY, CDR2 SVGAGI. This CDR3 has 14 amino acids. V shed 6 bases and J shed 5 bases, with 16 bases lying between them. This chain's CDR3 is CASRRQGRGETQYF. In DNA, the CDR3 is TGTGCCAGCAGACGACAGGGGAGGGGGGAGACCCAGTACTTC.

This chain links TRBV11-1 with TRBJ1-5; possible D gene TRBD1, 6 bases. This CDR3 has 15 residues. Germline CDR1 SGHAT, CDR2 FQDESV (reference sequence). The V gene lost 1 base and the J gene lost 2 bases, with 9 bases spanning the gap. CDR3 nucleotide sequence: TGTGCCAGCAGCTTAGACAGGGAAGGCAATCAGCCCCAGCATTTT. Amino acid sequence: CASSLDREGNQPQHF.

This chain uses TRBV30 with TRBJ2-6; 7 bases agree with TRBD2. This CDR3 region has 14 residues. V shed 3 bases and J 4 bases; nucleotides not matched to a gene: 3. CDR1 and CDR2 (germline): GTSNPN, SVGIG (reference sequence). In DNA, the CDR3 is TGTGCCTGGAGCCCAGCGGGGGGGGCCAACGTCCTGACTTTC. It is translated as CAWSPAGGANVLTF.

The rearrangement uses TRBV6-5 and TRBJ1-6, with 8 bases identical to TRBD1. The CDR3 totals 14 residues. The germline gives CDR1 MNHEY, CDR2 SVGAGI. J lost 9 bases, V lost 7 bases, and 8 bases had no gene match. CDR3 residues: CASTSRTGTSPLHF. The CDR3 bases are TGTGCCAGCACCTCTAGGACAGGGACTTCACCCCTCCACTTT.

CDR3 coding DNA: TGTGCCAGCAAGAGGGAGGCCACAGATACGCAGTATTTT. Residues: CASKREATDTQYF. V usage is TRBV6-6 and J usage is TRBJ2-3, with a possible D match to TRBD2 (6 bases). Germline V gene sequence: CDR1 MNHNY, CDR2 SVGAGI (reference sequence). The ends were cut back, 7 bases at V and 2 bases at J, with 10 bases in the middle. This CDR3 has 13 residues.

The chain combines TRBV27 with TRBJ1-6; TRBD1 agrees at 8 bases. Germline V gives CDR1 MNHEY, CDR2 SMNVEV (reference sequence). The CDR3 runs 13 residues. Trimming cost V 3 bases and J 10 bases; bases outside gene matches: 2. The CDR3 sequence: CASSFRGQSPLHF. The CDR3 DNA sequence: TGTGCCAGCAGTTTCAGGGGGCAGTCACCCCTCCACTTT.

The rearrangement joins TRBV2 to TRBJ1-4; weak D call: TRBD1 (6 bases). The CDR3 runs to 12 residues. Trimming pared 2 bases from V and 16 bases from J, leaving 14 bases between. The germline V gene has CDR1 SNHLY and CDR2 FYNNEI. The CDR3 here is CASSERDTLAFF. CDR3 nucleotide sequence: TGTGCCAGCAGTGAACGGGACACCCTCGCGTTTTTT.

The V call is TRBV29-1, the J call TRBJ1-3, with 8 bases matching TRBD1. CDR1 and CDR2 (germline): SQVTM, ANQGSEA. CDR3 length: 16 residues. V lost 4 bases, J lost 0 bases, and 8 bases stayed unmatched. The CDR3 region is CSVGKDRAGSGNTIYF. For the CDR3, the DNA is TGCAGCGTTGGAAAGGACAGGGCCGGCTCTGGAAACACCATATATTTT.

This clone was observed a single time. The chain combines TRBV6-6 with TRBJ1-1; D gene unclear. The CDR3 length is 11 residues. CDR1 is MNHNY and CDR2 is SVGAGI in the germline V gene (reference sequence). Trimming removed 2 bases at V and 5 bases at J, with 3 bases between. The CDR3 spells CASSYHTEAFF. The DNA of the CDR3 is TGTGCCAGCAGTTACCATACTGAAGCTTTCTTT.

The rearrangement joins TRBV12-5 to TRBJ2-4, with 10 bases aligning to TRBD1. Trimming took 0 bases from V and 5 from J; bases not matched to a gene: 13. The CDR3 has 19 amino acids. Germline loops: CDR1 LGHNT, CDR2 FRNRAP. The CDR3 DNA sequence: TGTGCTAGTGGTTTGGTACCTATGATCGCGGACAGGGGGGAAAACATTCAGTACTTC. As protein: CASGLVPMIADRGENIQYF.

CDR3 bases: TGTGCCAGCAGCTTAGCGGGCAGGGAGGTCAATCAGCCCCAGCATTTT. Residues: CASSLAGREVNQPQHF. The rearrangement links TRBV7-8 to TRBJ1-5; possibly TRBD1 for D (5 bases). The CDR3 length is 16 residues. Looked up from germline, CDR1 is SGHVS and CDR2 is FQNEAQ. The V end lost 0 bases, the J end lost 3 bases, and 12 bases lay between the germline ends. Looking up the rest from reference TRBV7-8 and TRBJ1-5 gives the full variable domain: GAGVSQSPRYKVAKRGQDVALRCDPISGHVSLFWYQQALGQGPEFLTYFQNEAQLDKSGLPSDRFFAERPEGSVSTLKIQRTQQEDSAVYLCASSLAGREVNQPQHFGDGTRLSIL.

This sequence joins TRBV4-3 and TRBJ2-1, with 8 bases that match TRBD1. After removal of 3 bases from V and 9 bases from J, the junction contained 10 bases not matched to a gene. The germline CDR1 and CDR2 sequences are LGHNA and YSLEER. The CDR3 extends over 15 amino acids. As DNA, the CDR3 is TGCGCCAGCAGCCAGGGCGGACAGGGTCTTAGTGAGCAGTTCTTC. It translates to CASSQGGQGLSEQFF.